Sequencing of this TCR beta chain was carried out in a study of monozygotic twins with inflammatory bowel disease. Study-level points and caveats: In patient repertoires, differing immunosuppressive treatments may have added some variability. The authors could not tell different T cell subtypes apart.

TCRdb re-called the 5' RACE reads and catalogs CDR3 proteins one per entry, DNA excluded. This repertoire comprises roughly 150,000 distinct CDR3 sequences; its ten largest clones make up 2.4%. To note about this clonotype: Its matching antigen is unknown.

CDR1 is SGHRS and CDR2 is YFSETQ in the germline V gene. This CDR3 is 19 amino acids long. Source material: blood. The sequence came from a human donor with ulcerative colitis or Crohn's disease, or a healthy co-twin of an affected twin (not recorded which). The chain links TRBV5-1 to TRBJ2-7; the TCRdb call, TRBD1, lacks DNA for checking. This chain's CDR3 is CASSLGRTGAHTPSYEQYF.